These 14 T cell receptor beta chains originate from one sample sequenced in a study of blood T cells in healthy people across ages (dated by TCRdb to the mid-2010s). The library was produced with 5' RACE. This sample was sequenced with an Illumina HiSeq 2500. A second PCR of about 6 to 12 cycles was performed with a sample-barcoded 5' primer and a J-beta primer mix. TCRdb itself trimmed the public reads at Q25 with fastp, ran MiXCR and retained productive beta chains. For every CDR3 protein sequence, its rows merge into one entry that carries the most common genes and DNA. This sample is represented by about 1,000,000 distinct CDR3 sequences; 40% to 45% of them were singletons. The ten largest clones take up 15% to 20% of the sample. Sequenced: blood. Source of these receptors: an older woman in good health.

To note about this clonotype: At one boundary the junction diverges from the germline segment, which might be a read error. V gene TRBV6-1 combines with J gene TRBJ2-7; D is uncertain. The V gene's germline CDR1 is MNHNS and CDR2 SASEGT. CDR3 length equals 13 residues. This CDR3 reads CASSESVHYEQCF. CDR3 sequence (DNA): TGTGCCAGCAGTGAATCGGTGCACTACGAGCAGTGCTTC.

The V call is TRBV5-1, the J call TRBJ1-4; tentative D call: TRBD1 (5 bases). The V gene's germline CDR1 is SGHRS and CDR2 YFSETQ. The germline V and J ends were trimmed by 3 bases and 0 bases, with 9 bases remaining between them. This CDR3 has 15 residues. The CDR3 loop is CASSWDGATNEKLFF. DNA of the CDR3: TGCGCCAGCAGCTGGGACGGGGCAACTAATGAAAAACTGTTTTTT. The variable domain in full, with the rest retrieved from reference TRBV5-1 and TRBJ1-4, is KAGVTQTPRYLIKTRGQQVTLSCSPISGHRSVSWYQQTPGQGLQFLFEYFSETQRNKGNFPGRFSGRQFSNSRSEMNVSTLELGDSALYLCASSWDGATNEKLFFGSGTQLSVL.

About this clonotype: A much larger clone differs from this one at a single base, so this may be a read error. V and J are TRBV5-1 and TRBJ2-1, with a possible D match to TRBD2 (5 bases). The length of the CDR3 is 11 residues. Germline V gives CDR1 SGHRS, CDR2 YFSETQ. The CDR3 region is CGSSGNREQFF. The CDR3 coding sequence is TGCGGCAGCAGCGGAAATAGAGAGCAGTTCTTC.

J is TRBJ2-1 and V is TRBV28; either TRBD1 or TRBD2 may supply D (5 bases each). This CDR3 has 14 residues. The ends were cut back, 3 bases at V and 15 bases at J, with 21 bases in the middle. Germline values: CDR1 MDHEN, CDR2 SYDVKM. The CDR3 nucleotides read TGTGCCAGCAGTTTGACGGGACGGCGTGATCTGGTGTTCTTC. Translating it yields CASSLTGRRDLVFF.

The CDR3 bases are TGTGCCAGCAGCGTAGGGGTGCAGAGCAATCAGCCCCAGCATTTT. Encoded protein: CASSVGVQSNQPQHF. The chain joins TRBV9 to TRBJ1-5; D remains ambiguous. V was clipped by 0 bases and J by 1 base, with 8 bases between them. CDR3 length equals 15 residues. The germline CDR1 and CDR2 sequences are SGDLS and YYNGEE.

V usage is TRBV2 and J usage is TRBJ1-6; 10 bases match TRBD1. This CDR3 is built from 16 residues. Germline CDR1 is SNHLY and CDR2 is FYNNEI. V shed 7 bases and J 6 bases; nucleotides not matched to a gene: 9. The CDR3 DNA follows: TGTGCCAGCACCACAATCGGGACAGGGGTTAATTCACCCCTCCACTTT. Amino acids: CASTTIGTGVNSPLHF.

This clonotype was detected a few times. The chain employs TRBV20-1 and TRBJ2-3, with 9 bases identical to TRBD2. The germline V gene encodes CDR1 DFQATT and CDR2 SNEGSKA (reference sequence). The CDR3 consists of 18 residues. The junction had 18 bases not matched to a gene; V was cut back by 6 bases and J by 2 bases. In DNA form, the CDR3 reads TGCAGTGCCCCCGGCGGGGGGGCTGCTAGCGGGTACACAGATACGCAGTATTTT. Residues: CSAPGGGAASGYTDTQYF.

The chain is built from TRBV11-2 and TRBJ2-1, with 10 bases lining up with TRBD2. CDR3 length: 16 residues. Per germline, CDR1 SGHAT and CDR2 FQNNGV. The junction had 5 bases not matched to a gene; V was cut back by 4 bases and J by 2 bases. The CDR3 reads CASSWITSGAYNEQFF. CDR3 bases: TGTGCCAGCAGCTGGATCACTAGCGGGGCCTACAATGAGCAGTTCTTC.

The chain couples TRBV6-1 to TRBJ2-4; D may match TRBD1 or TRBD2 (5 bases each). Trimming pared 8 bases from V and 5 bases from J, leaving 22 bases between. The length of the CDR3 is 16 residues. Germline assignment: CDR1 MNHNS and CDR2 SASEGT. CDR3 in amino acids: CASGGPAGTGQNIQYF. The CDR3 nucleotides read TGTGCCAGCGGTGGCCCTGCCGGGACGGGTCAAAACATTCAGTACTTC.

This clonotype was counted between two and nine times. The genes are TRBV27 and TRBJ2-7; 8 bases agree with TRBD1. CDR1 MNHEY and CDR2 SMNVEV come from the germline V gene (reference sequence). The length of the CDR3 is 16 residues. V gave up 5 bases and J gave up 3 bases; unmatched junction bases: 12. The CDR3, as DNA: TGTGCCAGCAGTGCCATCAGGGGGCTGGGCAACTACGAGCAGTACTTC. Translated, it gives CASSAIRGLGNYEQYF.

The chain carries TRBV28 and TRBJ2-1, with 7 bases identical to TRBD1. With 0 bases clipped from V and 3 bases from J, the junction kept 5 bases outside the gene matches. CDR1 and CDR2 (germline): MDHEN, SYDVKM. The CDR3 spans 16 residues. CDR3 in amino acids: CASSLWRGPDYNEQFF. DNA of the CDR3: TGTGCCAGCAGTTTATGGAGGGGGCCGGACTACAATGAGCAGTTCTTC.

This clonotype was counted ten times or more. This chain links TRBV7-2 with TRBJ1-2; D gene uncertain. The length of the CDR3 is 12 residues. In germline, CDR1 is SGHTA, CDR2 FQGNSA. V shed 5 bases and J shed 0 bases, with 4 bases lying between them. This CDR3 reads CASSPTNYGYTF. The CDR3 coding sequence is TGTGCCAGCAGCCCTACTAACTATGGCTACACCTTC.

The V and J genes are TRBV2 and TRBJ2-1; D unresolved. Per germline, CDR1 SNHLY and CDR2 FYNNEI. CDR3 length: 14 residues. V gave up 1 base and J gave up 8 bases, with 12 bases separating them. CDR3 loop: CASSEEGIGYEQFF. In nucleotides, the CDR3 is TGTGCCAGCAGTGAAGAAGGGATCGGGTATGAGCAGTTCTTC.

This chain links TRBV4-1 with TRBJ2-1, with 9 bases matching TRBD2. Losses at the gene ends were 6 bases for V and 8 bases for J; bases not matched to a gene: 14. This CDR3 comprises 16 residues. Germline V CDR1 and CDR2: MGHRA, YSYEKL. CDR3 nucleotide sequence: TGCGCCAGCAGGTCTAGCGGGAACCTCCCTTGGGATGAGCAGTTCTTC. Translating gives CASRSSGNLPWDEQFF.